Sequencing of this TCR beta chain was carried out in a study of blood T cell repertoires in COVID-19. The overall study: Some COVID-19 samples were acute and others convalescent; all came from the United States, Italy and Spain.

This clone was seen just once. V was clipped by 2 bases and J by 0 bases, with 14 bases between them. This CDR3 is built from 16 residues. CDR1 and CDR2 from the germline V gene are SGHTA and FQGNSA. The data were produced by immunoSEQ multiplex PCR, yet TCRdb's version contains in-frame clones alone and is incomplete. The sample contains hundreds of thousands of clones, around 88% of which appear only once. This sequence joins TRBV7-2 and TRBJ2-7; D might be TRBD2 (6 bases). The TCR comes from a woman aged 45-59 years with COVID-19, enrolled during active disease. Sequencing input: peripheral blood. The CDR3: CASSLIGGASSYEQYF. The CDR3 bases are TGTGCCAGCAGCTTAATTGGAGGGGCCAGCTCCTACGAGCAGTACTTC.